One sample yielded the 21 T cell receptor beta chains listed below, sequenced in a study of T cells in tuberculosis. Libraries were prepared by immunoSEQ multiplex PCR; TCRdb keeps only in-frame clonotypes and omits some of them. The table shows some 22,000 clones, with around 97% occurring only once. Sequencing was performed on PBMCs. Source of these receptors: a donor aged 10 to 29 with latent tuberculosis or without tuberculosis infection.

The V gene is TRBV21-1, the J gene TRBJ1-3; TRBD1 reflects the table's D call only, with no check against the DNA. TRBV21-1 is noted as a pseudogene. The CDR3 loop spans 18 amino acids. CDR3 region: CASRTNTLTGGSGNTIYF. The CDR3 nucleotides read TGTGCCAGCAGGACAAACACCCTGACAGGGGGCTCTGGAAACACCATATATTTT.

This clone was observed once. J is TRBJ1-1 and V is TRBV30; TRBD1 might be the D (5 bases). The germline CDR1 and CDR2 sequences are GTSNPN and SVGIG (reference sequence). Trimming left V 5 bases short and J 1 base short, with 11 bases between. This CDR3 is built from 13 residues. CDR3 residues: CAWAVTANTEAFF. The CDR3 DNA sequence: TGTGCCTGGGCCGTGACAGCGAACACTGAAGCTTTCTTT. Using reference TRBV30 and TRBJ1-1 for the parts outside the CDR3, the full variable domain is SQTIHQWPATLVQPVGSPLSLECTVEGTSNPNLYWYRQAAGRGLQLLFYSVGIGQISSEVPQNLSASRPQDRQFILSSKKLLLSDSGFYLCAWAVTANTEAFFGQGTRLTVV.

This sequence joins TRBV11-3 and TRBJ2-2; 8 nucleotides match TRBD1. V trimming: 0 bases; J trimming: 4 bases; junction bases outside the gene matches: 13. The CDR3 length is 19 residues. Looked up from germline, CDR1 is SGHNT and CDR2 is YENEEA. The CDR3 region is CASSLDLLLSGTGTGELFF. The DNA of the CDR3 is TGTGCCAGCAGCTTAGACCTCCTGCTGTCAGGGACAGGCACCGGGGAGCTGTTTTTT. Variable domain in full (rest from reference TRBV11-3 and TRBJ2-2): EAGVVQSPRYKIIEKKQPVAFWCNPISGHNTLYWYLQNLGQGPELLIRYENEEAVDDSQLPKDRFSAERLKGVDSTLKIQPAELGDSAVYLCASSLDLLLSGTGTGELFFGEGSRLTVL.

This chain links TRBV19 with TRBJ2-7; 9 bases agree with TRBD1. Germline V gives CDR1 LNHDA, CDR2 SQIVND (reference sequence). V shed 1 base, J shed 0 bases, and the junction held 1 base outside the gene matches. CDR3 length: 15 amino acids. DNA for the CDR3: TGTGCCAGTAGTATAGGGACAGGGGCCTCCTACGAGCAGTACTTC. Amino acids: CASSIGTGASYEQYF.

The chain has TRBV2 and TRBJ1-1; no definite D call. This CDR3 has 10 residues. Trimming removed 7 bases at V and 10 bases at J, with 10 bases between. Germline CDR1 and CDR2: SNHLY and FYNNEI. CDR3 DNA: TGTGCCAGCACGAGGCTTAGAGCTTTCTTT. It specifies CASTRLRAFF.

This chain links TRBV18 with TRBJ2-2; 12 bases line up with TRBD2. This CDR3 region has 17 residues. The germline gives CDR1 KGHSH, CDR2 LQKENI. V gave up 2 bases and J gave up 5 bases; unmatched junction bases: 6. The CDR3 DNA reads TGTGCCAGCTCACCAAGGGCACTAGCGGGAGGAACCGGGGAGCTGTTTTTT. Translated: CASSPRALAGGTGELFF.

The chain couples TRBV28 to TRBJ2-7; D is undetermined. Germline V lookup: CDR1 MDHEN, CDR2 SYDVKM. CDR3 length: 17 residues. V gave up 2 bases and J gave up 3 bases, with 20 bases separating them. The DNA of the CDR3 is TGTGCCAGCAGTTTAGGGTCAGGCACCGCTACGAACTACGAGCAGTACTTC. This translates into CASSLGSGTATNYEQYF.

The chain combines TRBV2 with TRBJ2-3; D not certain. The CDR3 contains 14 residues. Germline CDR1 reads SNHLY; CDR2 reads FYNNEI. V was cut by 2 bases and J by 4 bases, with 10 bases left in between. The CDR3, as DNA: TGTGCCAGCAGTGAACGCCTAGATGCAGATACGCAGTATTTT. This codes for CASSERLDADTQYF.

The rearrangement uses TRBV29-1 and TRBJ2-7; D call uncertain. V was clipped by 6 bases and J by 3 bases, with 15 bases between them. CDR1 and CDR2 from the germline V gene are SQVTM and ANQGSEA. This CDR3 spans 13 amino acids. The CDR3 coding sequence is TGCAGCGTGGGTTCGACATTCGGCTACGAGCAGTACTTC. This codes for CSVGSTFGYEQYF.

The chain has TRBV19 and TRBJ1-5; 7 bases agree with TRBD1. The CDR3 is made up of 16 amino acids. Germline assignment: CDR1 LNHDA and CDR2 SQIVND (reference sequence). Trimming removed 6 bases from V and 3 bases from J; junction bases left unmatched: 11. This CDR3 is CASSPRQGSPNQPQHF. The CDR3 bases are TGTGCCAGTAGCCCAAGACAGGGATCTCCCAATCAGCCCCAGCATTTT. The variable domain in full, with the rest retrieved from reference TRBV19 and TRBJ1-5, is DGGITQSPKYLFRKEGQNVTLSCEQNLNHDAMYWYRQDPGQGLRLIYYSQIVNDFQKGDIAEGYSVSREKKESFPLTVTSAQKNPTAFYLCASSPRQGSPNQPQHFGDGTRLSIL.

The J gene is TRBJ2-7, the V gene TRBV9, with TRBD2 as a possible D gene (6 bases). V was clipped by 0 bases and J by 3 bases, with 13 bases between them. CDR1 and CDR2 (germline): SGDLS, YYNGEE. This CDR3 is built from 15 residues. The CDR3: CASSVDHAGSYEQYF. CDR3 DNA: TGTGCCAGCAGCGTAGATCATGCGGGGAGCTACGAGCAGTACTTC.

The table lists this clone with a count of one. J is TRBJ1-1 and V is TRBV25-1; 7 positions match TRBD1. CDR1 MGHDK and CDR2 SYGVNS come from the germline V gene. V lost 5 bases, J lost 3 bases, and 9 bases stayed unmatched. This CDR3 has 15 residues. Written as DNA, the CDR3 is TGTGCCAGCAGTCCCGTACAGGGGCCATACACTGAAGCTTTCTTT. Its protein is CASSPVQGPYTEAFF.

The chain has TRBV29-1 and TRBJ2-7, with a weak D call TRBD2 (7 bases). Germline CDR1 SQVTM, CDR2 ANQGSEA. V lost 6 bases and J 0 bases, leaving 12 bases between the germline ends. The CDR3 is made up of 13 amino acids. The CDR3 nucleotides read TGCAGCGTGGGGGGGGCCTACTCCTACGAGCAGTACTTC. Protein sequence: CSVGGAYSYEQYF.

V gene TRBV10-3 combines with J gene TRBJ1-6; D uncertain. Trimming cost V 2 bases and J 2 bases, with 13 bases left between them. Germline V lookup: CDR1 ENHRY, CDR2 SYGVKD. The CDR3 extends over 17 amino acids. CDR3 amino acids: CAISEGLEPTYNSPLHF. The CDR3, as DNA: TGTGCCATCAGTGAGGGGTTGGAGCCTACCTATAATTCACCCCTCCACTTT.

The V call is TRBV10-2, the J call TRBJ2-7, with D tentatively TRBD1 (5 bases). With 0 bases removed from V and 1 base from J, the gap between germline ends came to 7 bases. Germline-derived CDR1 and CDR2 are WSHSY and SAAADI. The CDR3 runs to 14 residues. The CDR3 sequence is CASSESTDSYEQYF. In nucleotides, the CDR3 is TGCGCCAGCAGTGAGTCGACAGATTCCTACGAGCAGTACTTC.

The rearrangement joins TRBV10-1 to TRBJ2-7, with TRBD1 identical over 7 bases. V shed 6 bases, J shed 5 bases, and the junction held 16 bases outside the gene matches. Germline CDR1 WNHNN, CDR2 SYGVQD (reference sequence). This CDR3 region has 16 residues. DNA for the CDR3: TGCGCCAGCAGCTCATACGGGGACAGCTGGACCGACGAGCAGTACTTC. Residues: CASSSYGDSWTDEQYF.

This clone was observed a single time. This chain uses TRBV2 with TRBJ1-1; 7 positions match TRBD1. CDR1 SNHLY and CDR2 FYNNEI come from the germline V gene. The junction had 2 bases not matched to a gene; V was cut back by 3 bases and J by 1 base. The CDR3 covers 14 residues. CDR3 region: CASSDGTANTEAFF. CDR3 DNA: TGTGCCAGCAGTGATGGGACAGCGAACACTGAAGCTTTCTTT.

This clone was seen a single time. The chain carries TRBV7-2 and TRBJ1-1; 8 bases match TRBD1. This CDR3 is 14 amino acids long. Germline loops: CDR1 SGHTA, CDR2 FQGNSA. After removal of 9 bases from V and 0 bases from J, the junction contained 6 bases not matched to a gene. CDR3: CASRTGSLNTEAFF. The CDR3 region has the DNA TGTGCCAGTCGGACAGGGAGCTTGAACACTGAAGCTTTCTTT.

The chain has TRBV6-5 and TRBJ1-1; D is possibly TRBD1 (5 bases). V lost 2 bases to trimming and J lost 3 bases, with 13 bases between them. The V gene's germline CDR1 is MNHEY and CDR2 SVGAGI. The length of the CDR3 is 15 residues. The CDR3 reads CASSYRPGVYTEAFF. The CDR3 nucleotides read TGTGCCAGCAGTTACAGACCGGGGGTTTACACTGAAGCTTTCTTT.

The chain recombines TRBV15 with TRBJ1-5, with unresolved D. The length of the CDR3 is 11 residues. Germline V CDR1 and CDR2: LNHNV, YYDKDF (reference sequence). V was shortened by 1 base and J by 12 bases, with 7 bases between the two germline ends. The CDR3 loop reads CATSRGANQHF. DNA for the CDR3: TGTGCCACCAGCAGAGGAGCGAACCAGCATTTT. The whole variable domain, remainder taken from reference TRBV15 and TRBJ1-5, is DAMVIQNPRYQVTQFGKPVTLSCSQTLNHNVMYWYQQKSSQAPKLLFHYYDKDFNNEADTPDNFQSRRPNTSFCFLDIRSPGLGDTAMYLCATSRGANQHFGDGTRLSIL.

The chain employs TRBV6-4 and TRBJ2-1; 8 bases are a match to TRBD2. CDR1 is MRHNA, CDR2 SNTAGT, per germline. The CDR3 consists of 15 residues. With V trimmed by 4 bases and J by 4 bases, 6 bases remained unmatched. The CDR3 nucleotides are TGTGCCAGCAGTGGCGTAGCGGGATCGTACAATGAGCAGTTCTTC. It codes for CASSGVAGSYNEQFF.